Listed below are T cell receptor beta chains from one sample, sequenced in a study of CD8+ T cells in alopecia areata. Assay: immunoSEQ multiplex PCR; the TCRdb copy retains only in-frame clones and omits some. The sample consists of roughly 190,000 clones, 55% to 70% of them appearing once. Sequenced here: CD4+ T cells sorted from blood, sampled at week 4, from a patient treated with tofacitinib. All receptors derive from a human donor with alopecia areata. CDR3s include the opening cysteine and the closing phenylalanine or tryptophan. A D gene is named only where the DNA matches it firmly. Clone sizes are given selectively: once, few, many, or a class where the clone is expanded.

. 13 TRBJ2-5 . TRBV7-3 CASSTGPGGTQYF TGTGCCAGCAGCACCGGACCTGGAGGGACCCAGTACTTC
. 13 TRBJ2-5 few TRBV29-1 CSVAGIGQETQYF TGCAGCGTTGCAGGGATAGGCCAAGAGACCCAGTACTTC
. 11 TRBJ1-1 . TRBV27 CASSNRAEAFF TGTGCCAGCAGTAATCGGGCTGAAGCTTTCTTT
. 15 TRBJ2-7 . TRBV4-1 CASSQGGTYSYEQYF TGCGCCAGCAGCCAAGGGGGGACTTACTCCTACGAGCAGTACTTC
. 16 TRBJ2-3 . TRBV6-6 CASTKVPVGGTDTQYF TGTGCCAGCACTAAAGTACCCGTGGGGGGCACAGATACGCAGTATTTT
. 15 TRBJ2-3 few TRBV4-3 CASSQGGGVLDTQYF TGCGCCAGCAGCCAAGGGGGAGGAGTCCTCGATACGCAGTATTTT
TRBD1 16 TRBJ1-5 . TRBV30 CAWSVGQGVSNQPQHF TGTGCCTGGAGTGTCGGACAGGGGGTTAGCAATCAGCCCCAGCATTTT
TRBD1 15 TRBJ1-1 few TRBV6-5 CASNIGQGRNTEAFF TGTGCCAGCAATATCGGACAGGGGAGGAACACTGAAGCTTTCTTT
. 13 TRBJ1-2 . TRBV30 CAWSVPTPGGYTF TGTGCCTGGAGTGTACCCACTCCTGGGGGCTACACCTTC
. 12 TRBJ1-2 . TRBV9 CASSGRSYGYTF TGTGCCAGCAGCGGACGGTCGTATGGCTACACCTTC
TRBD1 13 TRBJ1-1 . TRBV5-6 CASSRRTGVKAFF TGTGCCAGCAGCCGACGGACAGGAGTGAAAGCTTTCTTT
. 15 TRBJ2-3 . TRBV4-2 CASSQERASTDTQYF TGTGCCAGCAGCCAAGAGAGGGCATCCACAGATACGCAGTATTTT
. 12 TRBJ2-7 few TRBV2 CASTHRVSEQYF TGTGCCAGCACCCACAGGGTTAGCGAGCAGTACTTC
TRBD2 16 TRBJ2-7 . TRBV7-2 CASSLGLAGLPYEQYF TGTGCCAGCAGCTTGGGACTAGCGGGCCTCCCCTACGAGCAGTACTTC
. 15 TRBJ2-3 . TRBV2 CASSEEAASTDTQYF TGTGCCAGCAGTGAAGAAGCGGCCAGCACAGATACGCAGTATTTT
. 14 TRBJ2-1 few TRBV6-1 CASSEAGGYNEQFF TGTGCCAGCAGTGAAGCAGGGGGATACAATGAGCAGTTCTTC
. 13 TRBJ2-7 few TRBV7-8 CASSLDSRDEQYF TGTGCCAGCAGCTTGGACAGTCGGGACGAGCAGTACTTC
. 14 TRBJ1-4 . TRBV27 CASSFHGPNEKLFF TGTGCCAGCAGTTTTCATGGCCCTAATGAAAAACTGTTTTTT
. 11 TRBJ2-5 . TRBV14 CASSQWETQYF TGTGCCAGCAGCCAATGGGAGACCCAGTACTTC
. 14 TRBJ2-7 . TRBV18 CASSPMTGVHEQYF TGTGCCAGCTCACCAATGACGGGAGTCCACGAGCAGTACTTC
TRBD1 16 TRBJ2-3 . TRBV5-1 CASSLAELQGPDTQYF TGCGCCAGCAGCTTGGCCGAGTTACAGGGGCCAGATACGCAGTATTTT
TRBD2 16 TRBJ2-3 few TRBV25-1 CASSEVLAGGADTQYF TGTGCCAGCAGTGAAGTCCTAGCGGGAGGTGCAGATACGCAGTATTTT
TRBD2 15 TRBJ2-7 . TRBV9 CASSARAGGPSEQYF TGTGCCAGCAGCGCCAGAGCGGGAGGGCCTAGTGAGCAGTACTTC
TRBD2 12 TRBJ2-5 . TRBV30 CASLAGGETQYF TGTGCCTCTTTAGCGGGAGGAGAGACCCAGTACTTC
. 18 TRBJ1-1 few TRBV7-2 CASSLPPRPGGGRTEAFF TGTGCCAGCAGCCTTCCCCCCCGGCCCGGGGGCGGGAGGACTGAAGCTTTCTTT
TRBD1 15 TRBJ2-5 . TRBV7-2 CASSFRQGAWETQYF TGTGCCAGCAGCTTTAGACAGGGGGCGTGGGAGACCCAGTACTTC
TRBD2 16 TRBJ2-5 . TRBV7-2 CASSPGLAGVRETQYF TGTGCCAGCAGCCCAGGACTAGCGGGAGTGCGAGAGACCCAGTACTTC
. 17 TRBJ2-2 once TRBV15 CATSRAMGPVNTGELFF TGTGCCACCAGCAGGGCGATGGGGCCAGTGAACACCGGGGAGCTGTTTTTT
TRBD1 13 TRBJ1-2 . TRBV30 CARGGEGAYGYTF TGTGCCCGGGGAGGAGAGGGGGCTTATGGCTACACCTTC
. 14 TRBJ2-7 few TRBV7-3 CAIGTTGCSYEQYF TGTGCCATCGGTACAACAGGTTGCTCCTACGAGCAGTACTTC
. 14 TRBJ2-2 once TRBV30 CAWTGVIRTGELFF TGTGCCTGGACAGGGGTAATTCGGACCGGGGAGCTGTTTTTT
. 14 TRBJ2-3 few TRBV2 CASSVTQGTDTQYF TGTGCCAGCAGCGTAACACAGGGCACAGATACGCAGTATTTT
. 14 TRBJ1-5 . TRBV5-6 CASSTRGSGQPQHF TGTGCCAGCAGCACCAGGGGATCGGGTCAGCCCCAGCATTTT
. 14 TRBJ2-3 . TRBV7-2 CASSRRANTDTQYF TGTGCCAGCAGCCGCAGAGCGAATACAGATACGCAGTATTTT
TRBD1 17 TRBJ1-5 . TRBV4-1 CASSQDETGEGNQPQHF TGCGCCAGCAGCCAAGACGAGACAGGGGAGGGCAATCAGCCCCAGCATTTT
. 13 TRBJ2-1 . TRBV29-1 CSVRQGRGDEQFF TGCAGCGTTCGTCAGGGACGAGGAGACGAGCAGTTCTTC
. 14 TRBJ2-2 few TRBV13 CASSLRQNTGELFF TGTGCCAGCAGCTTACGACAGAACACCGGGGAGCTGTTTTTT
. 14 TRBJ2-5 . TRBV27 CASSFTGISETQYF TGTGCCAGCAGTTTTACAGGGATTAGTGAGACCCAGTACTTC
. 12 TRBJ2-1 . TRBV29-1 CSVESRTEGQFF TGCAGCGTTGAAAGCCGGACGGAGGGGCAGTTCTTC
. 14 TRBJ2-7 . TRBV2 CASRGGQGDYEQYF TGTGCCAGCAGGGGTGGGCAGGGAGATTACGAGCAGTACTTC
. 16 TRBJ2-4 . TRBV15 CATSRLADRAKNIQYF TGTGCCACCAGCAGGCTAGCGGACAGGGCCAAAAACATTCAGTACTTC
TRBD2 17 TRBJ2-1 . TRBV25-1 CASSDPSSGALYNEQFF TGTGCCAGCAGTGATCCCTCGAGCGGGGCCCTCTACAATGAGCAGTTCTTC
TRBD2 16 TRBJ2-2 few TRBV7-2 CASRVGLAGPTGELFF TGTGCCAGCAGAGTGGGACTAGCGGGCCCCACCGGGGAGCTGTTTTTT
. 13 TRBJ2-3 . TRBV4-3 CASSQESVDTQYF TGCGCCAGCAGCCAAGAGTCCGTGGATACGCAGTATTTT
. 14 TRBJ2-1 few TRBV25-1 CASRKVGGNNEQFF TGTGCCAGCAGGAAGGTCGGAGGGAACAATGAGCAGTTCTTC
. 14 TRBJ1-2 . TRBV2 CASSEVGGLGGYTF TGTGCCAGCAGTGAAGTCGGGGGCCTCGGTGGCTACACCTTC
. 12 TRBJ1-1 . TRBV29-1 CSVVGQLTEAFF TGCAGCGTTGTGGGACAACTCACTGAAGCTTTCTTT
TRBD2 15 TRBJ2-3 . TRBV29-1 CSVEARGRVTDTQYF TGCAGCGTTGAGGCTCGCGGGAGGGTTACAGATACGCAGTATTTT
TRBD1 13 TRBJ1-5 . TRBV14 CASSTGVNQPQHF TGTGCCAGCAGCACAGGGGTTAATCAGCCCCAGCATTTT
TRBD1 12 TRBJ2-4 . TRBV29-1 CSTTGGQNIQYF TGCAGCACCACAGGGGGCCAAAACATTCAGTACTTC
. 13 TRBJ1-1 few TRBV30 CAWSVSVNTEAFF TGTGCCTGGAGTGTATCTGTGAACACTGAAGCTTTCTTT
. 17 TRBJ2-7 . TRBV25-1 CASSELGAGISSYEQYF TGTGCCAGCAGTGAATTGGGGGCAGGGATAAGCTCCTACGAGCAGTACTTC
. 11 TRBJ2-1 few TRBV29-1 CSVGWGDEQFF TGCAGCGTTGGTTGGGGGGATGAGCAGTTCTTC
. 14 TRBJ1-3 few TRBV7-2 CASSQQLTGNTIYF TGTGCCAGCAGCCAACAATTGACTGGAAACACCATATATTTT